Presented here are 8 T cell receptor beta chains from one specimen sequenced in a study of regulatory T cells in long-lasting Graves disease. Documented time point: newly diagnosed GD, antithyroid drugs for less than 3 months. The TCR library was made from RNA that had been extracted from PBMCs in TRIzol. Arm-PCR of CDR3 regions and iRepertoire HTBI primers were used to build TCR beta libraries. TCRdb re-analysed the multiplex PCR reads in MiXCR, keeping a single row per CDR3 protein. The table shows 400,000 to 500,000 distinct CDR3 sequences, with less than 20% occurring only once. The same specimen was also included in a second study, on T cells in Graves' hyperthyroidism and ophthalmopathy.

Source: peripheral blood mononuclear cells (PBMCs), taken at new diagnosis, from a patient treated with antithyroid drugs. These receptor sequences come from a woman under 30 with Graves disease.

This clonotype came up a few times. The chain links TRBV3-1 to TRBJ2-7, with 15 nucleotides matching TRBD2. Trimming cost V 0 bases and J 10 bases; bases outside gene matches: 13. The germline V gene encodes CDR1 LGHDT and CDR2 YNNKEL (reference sequence). The CDR3 is 18 amino acids. The DNA for the CDR3 is TGTGCCAGCAGCCAAGATCCAGGACTAGCGGGAGGGCCTCGCGATCAGTACTTC. Its translation: CASSQDPGLAGGPRDQYF.

Comments on this clonotype: This may arise from a read error, as a much more abundant clone is one base away. This sequence joins TRBV6-1 and TRBJ2-1, with 8 bases that match TRBD2. The J segment lost 8 bases and the V segment lost 5 bases, leaving 11 bases of the junction unmatched. Looked up from germline, CDR1 is MNHNS and CDR2 is SASEGT. The CDR3 contains 15 residues. CDR3 residues: CASSLPAGEVDEQFF. CDR3 in DNA: TGTGCCAGCAGTCTTCCAGCGGGAGAGGTCGATGAGCAGTTCTTC.

On this clonotype itself: At one boundary the junction diverges from the germline segment, which might be a read error. The chain is built from TRBV25-1 and TRBJ2-5, with D possibly matching TRBD2 (6 bases). Germline V CDR1 and CDR2: MGHDK, SYGVNS. The CDR3 sequence is 13 residues long. The CDR3 nucleotides read TGTGCCAGCCAATCCAGCTTACGGGAGATCCAGTACTTC. Encoded protein: CASQSSLREIQYF. The whole variable domain, filled in from reference TRBV25-1 and TRBJ2-5, reads EADIYQTPRYLVIGTGKKITLECSQTMGHDKMYWYQQDPGMELHLIHYSYGVNSTEKGDLSSESTVSRIRTEHFPLTLESARPSHTSQYLCASQSSLREIQYFGPGTRLLVL.

This clonotype was found many times. V and J are TRBV12-3 or TRBV12-4 and TRBJ2-3, with TRBD2 matching over 10 bases. The CDR3 loop spans 18 amino acids. Trimming took 2 bases from V and 4 from J; bases not matched to a gene: 12. Written as DNA, the CDR3 is TGTGCCAGCAGTTTATATGGCCTAGCGGGAGTTCGAGCAGATACGCAGTATTTT. This encodes CASSLYGLAGVRADTQYF.

The CDR3 loop reads CASRIDRGVAGELFF. Here the CDR3 DNA reads TGTGCCAGCAGGATTGACAGGGGAGTTGCCGGGGAGCTGTTTTTT. The genes are TRBV7-2 and TRBJ2-2; 8 nucleotides line up with TRBD1. CDR1 and CDR2 from the germline V gene are SGHTA and FQGNSA. V gave up 6 bases and J gave up 6 bases; unmatched junction bases: 9. This CDR3 contains 15 residues.

The V call is TRBV6-5, the J call TRBJ1-1; 7 nucleotides match TRBD1. The CDR3 loop spans 15 amino acids. Unmatched junction bases numbered 9, after V lost 2 bases and J lost 6 bases. Per the germline V gene, CDR1 is MNHEY and CDR2 is SVGAGI. CDR3 nucleotides: TGTGCCAGCAGTTACGAGACAGGGATTGGGGCTGAAGCTTTCTTT. Its translation: CASSYETGIGAEAFF.

As regards this clonotype: Relative to the germline gene, one junction end is altered; a read error may explain this. V usage is TRBV7-9 and J usage is TRBJ2-5; 13 positions match TRBD2. This CDR3 spans 17 amino acids. Germline CDR1 SEHNR, CDR2 FQNEAQ (reference sequence). The CDR3 loop is CANSRGLAGPGGETQYF. The DNA of the CDR3 is TGTGCCAACAGCCGGGGACTAGCGGGACCAGGAGGGGAGACCCAGTACTTC.

V gene TRBV5-5 combines with J gene TRBJ1-2; D perhaps matches TRBD1 (6 bases). The CDR3 loop spans 16 amino acids. Germline V gene data show CDR1 as SGHKS and CDR2 as YYEKEE (reference sequence). With 3 bases removed from V and 2 bases from J, the gap between germline ends came to 17 bases. CDR3 DNA sequence: TGTGCCAGCAGCTCCGGGGGAGGACAGCTCAACTATGGCTACACCTTC. It specifies CASSSGGGQLNYGYTF.